The 17 T cell receptor beta chains in this list originate from one sample, sequenced in a study of cytotoxic CD8 clonotypes in ibrutinib-treated CLL. TCRdb keeps only in-frame clones here, not all; method: immunoSEQ multiplex PCR. Here the sample spans 100,000 to 150,000 clones, 80% to 90% being singletons. This material consisted of PBMCs, taken after 24 months of ibrutinib treatment. The source of these receptors is a human donor with chronic lymphocytic leukemia.

V usage is TRBV6-1 and J usage is TRBJ1-3; TRBD1 matches 8 bases. Unmatched junction bases numbered 5, after V lost 1 base and J lost 0 bases. Germline V gives CDR1 MNHNS, CDR2 SASEGT. The CDR3 extends over 17 amino acids. CDR3 sequence: CASSEGTGGISGNTIYF. The CDR3 DNA follows: TGTGCCAGCAGTGAAGGAACAGGGGGTATCTCTGGAAACACCATATATTTT.

This clone was seen a few times. This sequence joins TRBV30 and TRBJ1-5, with no clear D. The CDR3 runs to 13 residues. Germline V gene data show CDR1 as GTSNPN and CDR2 as SVGIG (reference sequence). Trimming cost V 0 bases and J 3 bases, with 6 bases left between them. For the CDR3, the DNA is TGTGCCTGGAGTGTACGTCACAATCAGCCCCAGCATTTT. Its translation is CAWSVRHNQPQHF.

V and J are TRBV19 and TRBJ1-1; D remains unclear. From germline, CDR1 is LNHDA and CDR2 SQIVND (reference sequence). V was pared by 5 bases and J by 4 bases, with 14 bases between. This CDR3 is built from 14 residues. Here the CDR3 reads CASSSLGLSTEAFF. The CDR3 nucleotides read TGTGCCAGTAGTTCCTTGGGGTTGTCCACTGAAGCTTTCTTT. Full variable domain (missing parts from reference TRBV19 and TRBJ1-1): DGGITQSPKYLFRKEGQNVTLSCEQNLNHDAMYWYRQDPGQGLRLIYYSQIVNDFQKGDIAEGYSVSREKKESFPLTVTSAQKNPTAFYLCASSSLGLSTEAFFGQGTRLTVV.

This clone was seen once. The V call is TRBV5-4, the J call TRBJ2-2; weak D call: TRBD1 (6 bases). Germline values: CDR1 SGHNT, CDR2 YYREEE (reference sequence). Trimming took 4 bases from V and 7 from J, leaving 11 bases between them. The CDR3 is 13 amino acids. CDR3 sequence reads: CASSLRGNGELFF. The CDR3 coding sequence is TGTGCCAGCAGCCTCAGGGGAAACGGGGAGCTGTTTTTT. The whole variable domain, remainder taken from reference TRBV5-4 and TRBJ2-2, is ETGVTQSPTHLIKTRGQQVTLRCSSQSGHNTVSWYQQALGQGPQFIFQYYREEENGRGNFPPRFSGLQFPNYSSELNVNALELDDSALYLCASSLRGNGELFFGEGSRLTVL.

The chain uses TRBV2 and TRBJ2-7; no clear D gene. V shed 6 bases and J shed 0 bases, with 3 bases lying between them. Germline V gene data show CDR1 as SNHLY and CDR2 as FYNNEI. CDR3 length equals 11 residues. CDR3: CASRYSYEQYF. CDR3 coding DNA: TGTGCCAGCAGGTACTCCTACGAGCAGTACTTC.

This clone has more than one count but fewer than ten. The chain combines TRBV18 with TRBJ1-6; D uncertain. The germline CDR1 and CDR2 sequences are KGHSH and LQKENI. V dropped 2 bases and J dropped 7 bases, with 9 bases sitting between them. This CDR3 has 14 amino acids. The DNA for the CDR3 is TGTGCCAGCTCACCATCCCGACCAAATTCACCCCTCCACTTT. Amino acid sequence: CASSPSRPNSPLHF.

The J gene is TRBJ1-4, the V gene TRBV11-1; 12 bases are a match to TRBD1. The CDR3 is made up of 15 amino acids. Germline V gives CDR1 SGHAT, CDR2 FQDESV (reference sequence). V lost 4 bases and J lost 6; bases outside the gene matches: 3. Written as DNA, the CDR3 is TGTGCCAGCAGCTACGGGACAGGGGGCGATGAAAAACTGTTTTTT. Protein product: CASSYGTGGDEKLFF. Full variable domain (rest looked up from reference TRBV11-1 and TRBJ1-4): EAEVAQSPRYKITEKSQAVAFWCDPISGHATLYWYRQILGQGPELLVQFQDESVVDDSQLPKDRFSAERLKGVDSTLKIQPAELGDSAMYLCASSYGTGGDEKLFFGSGTQLSVL.

This clone was seen more than once but under ten times. The chain combines TRBV4-1 with TRBJ1-6; D ambiguous. This CDR3 spans 13 amino acids. Trimming cost V 0 bases and J 7 bases, with 4 bases left between them. Germline V gene lookup returns CDR1 MGHRA and CDR2 YSYEKL. The CDR3 region is CASSQDRNSPLHF. DNA for the CDR3: TGCGCCAGCAGCCAAGATCGGAATTCACCCCTCCACTTT.

Notes on this clone: The junction departs from germline at one end; a sequencing error may be responsible. The chain employs TRBV5-4 and TRBJ2-7; D is ambiguous. This CDR3 is 11 amino acids long. Per the germline V gene, CDR1 is SGHNT and CDR2 is YYREEE (reference sequence). The CDR3 DNA reads TGTGCCAGCAGCTGCTGGCCGATCCCCCCCTTC. Its protein is CASSCWPIPPF.

The chain carries TRBV29-1 and TRBJ1-2; possibly TRBD1 for D (6 bases). Germline assignment: CDR1 SQVTM and CDR2 ANQGSEA. V was cut by 2 bases and J by 4 bases, with 14 bases left in between. This CDR3 is built from 14 residues. This chain's CDR3 is CSVEREGEGYGYTF. DNA of the CDR3: TGCAGCGTTGAAAGGGAGGGGGAGGGCTATGGCTACACCTTC.

The chain uses TRBV27 and TRBJ2-3; D is uncertain. V was trimmed by 7 bases and J by 5 bases, leaving 4 bases between them. The CDR3 extends over 10 amino acids. Germline V CDR1 and CDR2: MNHEY, SMNVEV (reference sequence). CDR3 nucleotide sequence: TGTGCCAGCATTAAAGATACGCAGTATTTT. Translating gives CASIKDTQYF.

The chain carries TRBV7-2 and TRBJ2-1; no reliable D call. With 3 bases removed from V and 6 bases from J, the gap between germline ends came to 3 bases. In germline, CDR1 is SGHTA, CDR2 FQGNSA. The CDR3 runs to 11 residues. CDR3 loop: CASSLGNEQFF. CDR3 bases: TGTGCCAGCAGCTTGGGCAATGAGCAGTTCTTC.

This clone has ten or more counts. This chain links TRBV30 with TRBJ1-2; 7 nucleotides match TRBD1. The trim removed 2 bases at V and 6 bases at J, leaving 6 bases unmatched. Germline V gene data show CDR1 as GTSNPN and CDR2 as SVGIG (reference sequence). The length of the CDR3 is 13 residues. CDR3 amino acids: CAWSRQGLDGYTF. As DNA, the CDR3 is TGTGCCTGGAGTCGACAGGGATTAGATGGCTACACCTTC.

This sequence joins TRBV7-2 and TRBJ2-2, with 12 nucleotides matching TRBD1. From germline, CDR1 is SGHTA and CDR2 FQGNSA. This CDR3 comprises 17 residues. V lost 6 bases, J lost 2 bases, and 7 bases stayed unmatched. The CDR3 is CASRLPGTGGNTGELFF. In DNA, the CDR3 is TGTGCCAGCAGACTACCCGGGACAGGGGGCAACACCGGGGAGCTGTTTTTT.

This clone qualifies as medium-sized (0.01 to 0.1%). The J gene is TRBJ1-1, the V gene TRBV19; 9 bases are a match to TRBD1. V shed 6 bases and J 4 bases; nucleotides not matched to a gene: 6. The CDR3 is 14 amino acids. CDR1 LNHDA and CDR2 SQIVND come from the germline V gene (reference sequence). Here the CDR3 reads CASRVGQGPTEAFF. CDR3 bases: TGTGCCAGTAGAGTGGGACAGGGCCCCACTGAAGCTTTCTTT.

CDR3 sequence (DNA): TGTGCCAGCAGCCTAAGGACAGGGGGCACAGATACGCAGTATTTT. It yields the protein CASSLRTGGTDTQYF. The chain combines TRBV5-6 with TRBJ2-3, with 9 bases that match TRBD1. The V gene end was trimmed by 4 bases and the J gene end by 1 base; junction bases not matched to a gene: 4. CDR3 length: 15 residues. Germline-derived CDR1 and CDR2 are SGHDT and YYEEEE.

The J gene is TRBJ2-7, the V gene TRBV7-9; the D gene is possibly TRBD1 (6 bases). CDR1 is SEHNR, CDR2 FQNEAQ, per germline (reference sequence). Trimming removed 5 bases from V and 8 bases from J, with 19 bases in between. The length of the CDR3 is 14 residues. The CDR3 sequence is CASSLTPDRPKQYF. The CDR3, as DNA: TGTGCCAGCAGCCTGACCCCGGACAGACCAAAGCAGTACTTC.